The T cell receptor beta chain described here comes from a study of radiotherapy plus CTLA-4 blockade in lung cancer. Study details: For around 18% of patients, objective responses occurred, and just over 30% had disease control.

Clones were sequenced by immunoSEQ multiplex PCR, and TCRdb holds only the in-frame ones, with some missing. The sample has roughly 42,000 clones; roughly 60% are singletons. Patients had chemo-refractory metastatic non-small-cell lung cancer and received focal radiation plus CTLA-4 blockade that used ipilimumab. The germline V gene encodes CDR1 LNHDA and CDR2 SQIVND (reference sequence). V was clipped by 5 bases and J by 4 bases, with 14 bases between them. The CDR3 sequence is 14 residues long. As concerns this clone: The target antigen is unknown.

Study conclusions and caveats: Researchers report tumor-derived TCR clones expanding in blood after radiotherapy plus ipilimumab.

The chain carries TRBV19 and TRBJ1-2; no definite D call. The sequence derives from a human donor with non-small cell lung cancer who had a partial response to radiotherapy plus ipilimumab. This material consisted of peripheral blood, taken from a patient treated with radiotherapy plus ipilimumab. The CDR3 DNA reads TGTGCCAGTAGTGCGCAGACTGATAGCTATGGCTACACCTTC. This translates into CASSAQTDSYGYTF.